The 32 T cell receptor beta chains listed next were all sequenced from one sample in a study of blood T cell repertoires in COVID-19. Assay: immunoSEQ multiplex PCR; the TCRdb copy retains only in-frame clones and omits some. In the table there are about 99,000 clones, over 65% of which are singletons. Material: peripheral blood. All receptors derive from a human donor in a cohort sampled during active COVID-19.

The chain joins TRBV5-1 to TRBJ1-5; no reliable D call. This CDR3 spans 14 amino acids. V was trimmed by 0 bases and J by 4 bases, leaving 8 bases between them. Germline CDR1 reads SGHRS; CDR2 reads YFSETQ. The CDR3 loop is CASSLAGRNQPQHF. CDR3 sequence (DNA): TGCGCCAGCAGCTTGGCCGGCAGGAATCAGCCCCAGCATTTT.

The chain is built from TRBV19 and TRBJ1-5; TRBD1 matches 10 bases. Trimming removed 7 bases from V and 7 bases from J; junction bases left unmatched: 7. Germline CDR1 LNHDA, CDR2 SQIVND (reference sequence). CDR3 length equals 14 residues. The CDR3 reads CASTRTGGSQPQHF. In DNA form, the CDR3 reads TGTGCCAGTACTAGGACAGGGGGGAGCCAGCCCCAGCATTTT.

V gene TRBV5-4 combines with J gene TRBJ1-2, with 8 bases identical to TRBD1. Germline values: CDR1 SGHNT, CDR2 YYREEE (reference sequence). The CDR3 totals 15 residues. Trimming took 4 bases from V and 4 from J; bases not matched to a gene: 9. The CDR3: CASSPSQGAIYGYTF. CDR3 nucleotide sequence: TGTGCCAGCAGCCCGTCCCAGGGGGCTATCTATGGCTACACCTTC. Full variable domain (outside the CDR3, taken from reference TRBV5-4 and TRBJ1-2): ETGVTQSPTHLIKTRGQQVTLRCSSQSGHNTVSWYQQALGQGPQFIFQYYREEENGRGNFPPRFSGLQFPNYSSELNVNALELDDSALYLCASSPSQGAIYGYTFGSGTRLTVV.

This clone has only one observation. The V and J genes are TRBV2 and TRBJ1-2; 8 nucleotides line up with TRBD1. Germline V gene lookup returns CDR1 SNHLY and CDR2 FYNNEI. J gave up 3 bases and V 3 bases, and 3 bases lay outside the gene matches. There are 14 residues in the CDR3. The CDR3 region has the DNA TGTGCCAGCAGTGAGGGACAGGCGTACTATGGCTACACCTTC. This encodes CASSEGQAYYGYTF.

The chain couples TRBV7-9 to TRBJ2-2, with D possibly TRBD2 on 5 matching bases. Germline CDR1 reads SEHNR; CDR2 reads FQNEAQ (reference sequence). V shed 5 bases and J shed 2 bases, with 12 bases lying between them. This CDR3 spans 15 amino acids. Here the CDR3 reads CASSARDRNTGELFF. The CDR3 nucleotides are TGTGCCAGCAGCGCCCGGGATAGAAACACCGGGGAGCTGTTTTTT.

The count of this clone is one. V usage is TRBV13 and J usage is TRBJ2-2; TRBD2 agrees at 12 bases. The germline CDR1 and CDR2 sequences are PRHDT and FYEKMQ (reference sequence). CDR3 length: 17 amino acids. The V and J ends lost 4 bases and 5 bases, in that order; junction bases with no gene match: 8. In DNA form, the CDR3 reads TGTGCCAGCAGCTCCCTAGCGGGGGGGCAGATTACCGGGGAGCTGTTTTTT. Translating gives CASSSLAGGQITGELFF.

CDR3 DNA sequence: TGCGCCAGCAGCTGGGACAGGGGAAACACCGGGGAGCTGTTTTTT. It encodes CASSWDRGNTGELFF. This sequence joins TRBV5-1 and TRBJ2-2, with 10 bases aligning to TRBD1. The CDR3 consists of 15 residues. Germline lookup yields CDR1 SGHRS and CDR2 YFSETQ. The V gene end was trimmed by 3 bases and the J gene end by 2 bases; junction bases not matched to a gene: 1.

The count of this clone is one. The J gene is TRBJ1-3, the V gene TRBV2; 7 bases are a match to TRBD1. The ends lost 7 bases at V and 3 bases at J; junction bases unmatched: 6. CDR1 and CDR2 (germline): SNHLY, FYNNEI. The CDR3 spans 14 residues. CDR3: CASTDRVGGNTIYF. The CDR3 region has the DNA TGTGCCAGCACCGACAGGGTGGGTGGAAACACCATATATTTT.

The CDR3, as DNA: TGTGCCAGCAGTGAGAGTAGCGGGGGCCTTGGTGAGCAGTACTTC. The encoded protein is CASSESSGGLGEQYF. The chain uses TRBV2 and TRBJ2-7; 9 bases match TRBD2. Losses at the gene ends were 3 bases for V and 7 bases for J; bases not matched to a gene: 10. Germline CDR1 is SNHLY and CDR2 is FYNNEI. CDR3 length equals 15 residues. The full variable domain, its missing parts supplied by reference TRBV2 and TRBJ2-7, is EPEVTQTPSHQVTQMGQEVILRCVPISNHLYFYWYRQILGQKVEFLVSFYNNEISEKSEIFDDQFSVERPDGSNFTLKIRSTKLEDSAMYFCASSESSGGLGEQYFGPGTRLTVT.

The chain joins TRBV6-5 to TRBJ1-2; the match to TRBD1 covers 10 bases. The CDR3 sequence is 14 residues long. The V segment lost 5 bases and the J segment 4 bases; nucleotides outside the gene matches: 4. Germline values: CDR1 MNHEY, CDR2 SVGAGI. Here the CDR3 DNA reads TGTGCCAGCAGTAGGACAGGGGGTATCTATGGCTACACCTTC. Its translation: CASSRTGGIYGYTF.

The CDR3 sequence: CAISESAGATYEQYF. The CDR3 nucleotides are TGTGCCATCAGTGAGTCGGCGGGGGCTACCTACGAGCAGTACTTC. The chain employs TRBV10-3 and TRBJ2-7, with D tentatively TRBD2 (7 bases). The CDR3 sequence is 15 residues long. In germline, CDR1 is ENHRY, CDR2 SYGVKD. Trimming shortened V by 0 bases and J by 2 bases, and 11 bases separated the two germline ends.

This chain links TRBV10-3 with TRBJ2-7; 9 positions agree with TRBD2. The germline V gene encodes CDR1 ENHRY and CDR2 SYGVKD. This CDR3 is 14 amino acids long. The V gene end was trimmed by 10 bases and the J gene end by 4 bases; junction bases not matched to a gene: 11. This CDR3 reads CATRPAGGPYEQYF. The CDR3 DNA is TGTGCCACCAGGCCGGCGGGGGGGCCTTACGAGCAGTACTTC.

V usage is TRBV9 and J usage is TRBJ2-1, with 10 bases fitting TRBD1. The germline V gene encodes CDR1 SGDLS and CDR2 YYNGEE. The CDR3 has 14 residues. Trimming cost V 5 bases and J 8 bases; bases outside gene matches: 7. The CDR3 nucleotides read TGTGCCAGCAGTAGGACAGGGGGACCGCATGAGCAGTTCTTC. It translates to CASSRTGGPHEQFF.

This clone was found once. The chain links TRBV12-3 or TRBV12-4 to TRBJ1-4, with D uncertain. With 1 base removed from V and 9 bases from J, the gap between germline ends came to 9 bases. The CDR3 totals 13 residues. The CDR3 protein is CASSLGTRKKLFF. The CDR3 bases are TGTGCCAGCAGTTTAGGGACTAGGAAAAAACTGTTTTTT.

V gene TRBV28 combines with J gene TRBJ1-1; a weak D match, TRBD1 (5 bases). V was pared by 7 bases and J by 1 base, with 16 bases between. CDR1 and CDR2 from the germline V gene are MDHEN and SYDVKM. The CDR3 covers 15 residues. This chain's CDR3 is CASTPPAGGNTEAFF. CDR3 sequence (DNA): TGTGCCAGCACCCCACCCGCCGGGGGGAACACTGAAGCTTTCTTT.

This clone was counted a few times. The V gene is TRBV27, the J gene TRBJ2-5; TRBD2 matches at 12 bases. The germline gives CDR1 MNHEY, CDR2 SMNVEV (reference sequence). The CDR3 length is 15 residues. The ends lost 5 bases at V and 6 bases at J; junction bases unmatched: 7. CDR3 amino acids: CASSVTSGGPKTQYF. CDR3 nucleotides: TGTGCCAGCAGTGTAACTAGCGGGGGGCCTAAGACCCAGTACTTC.

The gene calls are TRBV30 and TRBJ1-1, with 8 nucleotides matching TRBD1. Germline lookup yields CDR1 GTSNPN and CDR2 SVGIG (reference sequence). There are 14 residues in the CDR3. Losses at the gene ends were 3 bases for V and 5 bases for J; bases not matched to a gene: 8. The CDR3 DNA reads TGTGCCTGGAGCAAACCGACAGGGGTTACTGAAGCTTTCTTT. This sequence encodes CAWSKPTGVTEAFF.

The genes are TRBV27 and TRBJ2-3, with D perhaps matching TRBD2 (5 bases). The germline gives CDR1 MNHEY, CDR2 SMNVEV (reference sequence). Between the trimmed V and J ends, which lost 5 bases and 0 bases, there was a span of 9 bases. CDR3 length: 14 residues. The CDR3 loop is CASSMWTSTDTQYF. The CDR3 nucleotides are TGTGCCAGCAGTATGTGGACTAGCACAGATACGCAGTATTTT.

The CDR3 is CASSVDTGAGTEAFF. The CDR3 nucleotides are TGTGCCAGCAGCGTAGACACGGGTGCGGGCACTGAAGCTTTCTTT. The chain is built from TRBV9 and TRBJ1-1; D gene uncertain. The germline V and J ends were trimmed by 0 bases and 4 bases, with 13 bases remaining between them. Germline V gene lookup returns CDR1 SGDLS and CDR2 YYNGEE. CDR3 length: 15 residues.

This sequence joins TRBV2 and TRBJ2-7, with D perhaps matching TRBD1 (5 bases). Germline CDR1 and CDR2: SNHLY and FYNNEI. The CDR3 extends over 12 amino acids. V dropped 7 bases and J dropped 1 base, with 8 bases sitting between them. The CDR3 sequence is CASTSGSYEQYF. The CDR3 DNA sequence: TGTGCCAGCACCTCAGGGTCCTACGAGCAGTACTTC. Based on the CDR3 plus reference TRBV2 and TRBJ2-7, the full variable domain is EPEVTQTPSHQVTQMGQEVILRCVPISNHLYFYWYRQILGQKVEFLVSFYNNEISEKSEIFDDQFSVERPDGSNFTLKIRSTKLEDSAMYFCASTSGSYEQYFGPGTRLTVT.

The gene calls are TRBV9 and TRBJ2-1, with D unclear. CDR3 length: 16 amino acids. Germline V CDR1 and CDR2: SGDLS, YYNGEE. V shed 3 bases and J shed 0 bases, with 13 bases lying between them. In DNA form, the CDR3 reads TGTGCCAGCAGCGCAAGCGACCGGAGCTCCTACAATGAGCAGTTCTTC. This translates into CASSASDRSSYNEQFF.

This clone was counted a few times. The CDR3 protein is CASSLFATYEQYF. Written as DNA, the CDR3 is TGTGCCAGCAGTTTATTTGCGACCTACGAGCAGTACTTC. The V gene is TRBV12-3 or TRBV12-4, the J gene TRBJ2-7, with no clear D. The V gene lost 2 bases and the J gene lost 2 bases, with 7 bases spanning the gap. This CDR3 comprises 13 residues.

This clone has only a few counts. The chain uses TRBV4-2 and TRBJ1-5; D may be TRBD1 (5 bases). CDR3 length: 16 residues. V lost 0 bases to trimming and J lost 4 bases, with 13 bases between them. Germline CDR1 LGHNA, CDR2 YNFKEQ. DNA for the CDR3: TGTGCCAGCAGCCAAGATACCGGGGGAGGAAATCAGCCCCAGCATTTT. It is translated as CASSQDTGGGNQPQHF.

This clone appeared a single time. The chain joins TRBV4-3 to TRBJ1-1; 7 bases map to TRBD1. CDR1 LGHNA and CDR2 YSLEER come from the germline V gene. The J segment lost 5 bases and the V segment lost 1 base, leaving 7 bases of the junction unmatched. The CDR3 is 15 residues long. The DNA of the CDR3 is TGCGCCAGCAGCCAAGTGGCAGGGGGACTGACTGAAGCTTTCTTT. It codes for CASSQVAGGLTEAFF.

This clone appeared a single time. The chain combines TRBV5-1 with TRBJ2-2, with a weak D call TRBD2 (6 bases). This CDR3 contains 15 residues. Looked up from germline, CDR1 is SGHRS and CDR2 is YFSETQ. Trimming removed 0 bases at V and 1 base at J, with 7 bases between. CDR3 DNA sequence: TGCGCCAGCAGCTTGGCGGGGGTGAACACCGGGGAGCTGTTTTTT. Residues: CASSLAGVNTGELFF.

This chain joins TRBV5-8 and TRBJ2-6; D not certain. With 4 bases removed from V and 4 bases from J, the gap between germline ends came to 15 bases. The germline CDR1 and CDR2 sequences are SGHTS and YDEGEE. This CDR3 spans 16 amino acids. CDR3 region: CASSQPPSTGANVLTF. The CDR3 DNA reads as TGTGCCAGCAGCCAACCACCTAGTACCGGGGCCAACGTCCTGACTTTC.

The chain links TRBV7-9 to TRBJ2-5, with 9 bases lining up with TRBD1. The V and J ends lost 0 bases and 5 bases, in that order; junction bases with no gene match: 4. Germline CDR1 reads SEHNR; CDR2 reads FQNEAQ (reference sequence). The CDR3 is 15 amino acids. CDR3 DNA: TGTGCCAGCAGCTTAGCGGACAGGGGTGGGGAGACCCAGTACTTC. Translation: CASSLADRGGETQYF. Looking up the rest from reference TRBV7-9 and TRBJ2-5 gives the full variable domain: DTGVSQNPRHKITKRGQNVTFRCDPISEHNRLYWYRQTLGQGPEFLTYFQNEAQLEKSRLLSDRFSAERPKGSFSTLEIQRTEQGDSAMYLCASSLADRGGETQYFGPGTRLLVL.

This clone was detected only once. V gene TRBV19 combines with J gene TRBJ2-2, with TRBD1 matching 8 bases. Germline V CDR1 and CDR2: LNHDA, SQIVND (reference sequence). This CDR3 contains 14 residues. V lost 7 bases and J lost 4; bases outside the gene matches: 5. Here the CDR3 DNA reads TGTGCCAGTATTTCAGGGGGCATCACCGGGGAGCTGTTTTTT. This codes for CASISGGITGELFF.

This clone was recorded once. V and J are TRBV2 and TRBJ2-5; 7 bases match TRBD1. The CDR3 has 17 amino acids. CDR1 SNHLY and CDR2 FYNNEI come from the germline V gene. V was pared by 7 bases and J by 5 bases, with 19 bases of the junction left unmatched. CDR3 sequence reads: CASTGRPRQGGRETQYF. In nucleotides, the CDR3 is TGTGCCAGCACCGGTCGACCTCGACAGGGTGGTAGGGAGACCCAGTACTTC.

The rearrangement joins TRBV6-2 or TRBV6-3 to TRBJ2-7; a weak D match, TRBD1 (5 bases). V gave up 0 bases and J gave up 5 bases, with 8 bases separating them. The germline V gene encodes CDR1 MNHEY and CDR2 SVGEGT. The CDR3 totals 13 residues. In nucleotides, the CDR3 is TGTGCCAGCAGTTACTCAGGGGATAACGAGCAGTACTTC. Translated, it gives CASSYSGDNEQYF.

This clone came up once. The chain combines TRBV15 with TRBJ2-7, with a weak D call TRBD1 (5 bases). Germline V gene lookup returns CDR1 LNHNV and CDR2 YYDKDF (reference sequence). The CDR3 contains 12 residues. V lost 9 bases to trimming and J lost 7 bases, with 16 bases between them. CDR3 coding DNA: TGTGCCACAAGCCGAGACTGGACAGAGCAGTACTTC. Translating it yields CATSRDWTEQYF. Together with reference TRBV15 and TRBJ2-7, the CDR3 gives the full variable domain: DAMVIQNPRYQVTQFGKPVTLSCSQTLNHNVMYWYQQKSSQAPKLLFHYYDKDFNNEADTPDNFQSRRPNTSFCFLDIRSPGLGDTAMYLCATSRDWTEQYFGPGTRLTVT.

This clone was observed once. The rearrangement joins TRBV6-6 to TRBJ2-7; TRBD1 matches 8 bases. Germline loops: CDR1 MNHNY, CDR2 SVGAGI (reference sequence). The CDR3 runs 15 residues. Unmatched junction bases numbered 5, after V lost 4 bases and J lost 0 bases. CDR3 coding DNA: TGTGCCAGCAGTTGGGACAGGCCGACCTCCTACGAGCAGTACTTC. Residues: CASSWDRPTSYEQYF.